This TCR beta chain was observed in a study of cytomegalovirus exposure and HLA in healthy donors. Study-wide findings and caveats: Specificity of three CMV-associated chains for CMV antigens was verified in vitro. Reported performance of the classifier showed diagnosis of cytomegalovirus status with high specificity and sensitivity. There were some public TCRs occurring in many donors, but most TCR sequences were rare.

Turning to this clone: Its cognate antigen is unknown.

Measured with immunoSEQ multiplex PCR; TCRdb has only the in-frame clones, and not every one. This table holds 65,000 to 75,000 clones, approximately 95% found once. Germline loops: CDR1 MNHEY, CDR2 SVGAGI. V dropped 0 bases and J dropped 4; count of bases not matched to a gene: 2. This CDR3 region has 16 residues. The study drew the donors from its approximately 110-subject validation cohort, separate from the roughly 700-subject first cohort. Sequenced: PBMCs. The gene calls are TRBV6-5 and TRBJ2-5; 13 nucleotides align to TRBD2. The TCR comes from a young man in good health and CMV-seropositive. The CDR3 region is CASSYSLAGGRETQYF. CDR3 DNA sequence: TGTGCCAGCAGTTACTCACTAGCGGGAGGGAGAGAGACCCAGTACTTC.